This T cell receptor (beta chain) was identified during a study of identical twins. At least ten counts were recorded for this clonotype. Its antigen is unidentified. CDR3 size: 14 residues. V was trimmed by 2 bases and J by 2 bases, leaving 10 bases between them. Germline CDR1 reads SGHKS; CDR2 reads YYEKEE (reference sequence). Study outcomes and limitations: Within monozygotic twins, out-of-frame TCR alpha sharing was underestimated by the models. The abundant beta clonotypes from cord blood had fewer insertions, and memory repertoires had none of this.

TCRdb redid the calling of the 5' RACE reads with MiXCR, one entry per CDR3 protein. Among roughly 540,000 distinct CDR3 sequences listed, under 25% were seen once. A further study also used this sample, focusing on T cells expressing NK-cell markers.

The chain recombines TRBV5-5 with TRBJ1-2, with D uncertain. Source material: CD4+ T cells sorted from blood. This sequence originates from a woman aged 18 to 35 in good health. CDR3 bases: TGTGCCAGCAGCTTTTCGCCCCAAAACTATGGCTACACCTTC. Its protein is CASSFSPQNYGYTF.